One sample yielded the 2 T cell receptor beta chains listed below, sequenced in a study of shared clonotypes between healthy human individuals (dated by TCRdb to about 2020). CD8 naive samples were obtained by positive selection for CCR7 among CD45RO-negative cells, yielding a CD45RA+CCR7+ population from which TemRA cells were excluded. The library came from the immunoSEQ multiplex PCR assay. This immuneACCESS table, as held by TCRdb, lists in-frame sequences with V and J called but not all clones. Of the missing ones, under half trace to an unresolved V gene in checked studies; the others have no known cause. In all, the sample holds about 2 million clones, and approximately 95% of those were seen once. The top ten clones comprise 1.2% of the sample. Sequenced material: naive CD8+ T cells sorted from blood. The label giving this sample's cell subset or site can be read as: CD45RA+CCR7+. Receptors originate from a man aged 18 to 35 in good health.

V gene TRBV5-5 combines with J gene TRBJ2-5; D is perhaps TRBD1 (5 bases). The CDR3 runs to 16 residues. Trimming stripped 5 bases from V and 2 bases from J, with 19 bases between. Germline CDR1 and CDR2: SGHKS and YYEKEE (reference sequence). CDR3 DNA sequence: TGTGCCAGCAGTTCCAGGGCGTCCGCACAACAAGAGACCCAGTACTTC. It yields the protein CASSSRASAQQETQYF.

V gene TRBV7-9 combines with J gene TRBJ2-5; D call uncertain. CDR3 length: 16 amino acids. CDR1 is SEHNR and CDR2 is FQNEAQ in the germline V gene (reference sequence). V lost 1 base and J 4 bases, leaving 16 bases between the germline ends. CDR3 DNA: TGTGCCAGCAGCTTAGATATTTGGGTAGAAGGAGAGACCCAGTACTTC. Protein: CASSLDIWVEGETQYF.